This TCR beta chain was identified during a study of CD8 T cells in Susac syndrome. The germline V gene has CDR1 MDHEN and CDR2 SYDVKM. Trimming removed 4 bases from V and 0 bases from J, with 10 bases in between. The CDR3 extends over 15 amino acids. This clonotype was recorded a few times. The RNA input was about 0.45 to 1 ug, and it was reverse transcribed with random hexamers. In TCRdb, the immunoSEQ multiplex PCR reads were re-called with MiXCR into one record per CDR3 protein. The sample contains 180,000 or so distinct CDR3 sequences, approximately 94% of which appear only once. Sequencing of TCR beta was performed on blood CD8+ T cells and on blood CD4+ T cells. Isolation of CD8+ and CD4+ T cells was performed negatively, whereas enrichment of TEMRA cells was done by FACS.

The clonotype was recovered from a human donor in good health. Sequenced input: CD4+ T cells from PBMCs. The chain links TRBV28 to TRBJ2-1; maybe TRBD2 (6 bases). This chain's CDR3 is CASSSRGSSYNEQFF. The CDR3 DNA follows: TGTGCCAGCAGTTCTCGGGGGAGCTCCTACAATGAGCAGTTCTTC.